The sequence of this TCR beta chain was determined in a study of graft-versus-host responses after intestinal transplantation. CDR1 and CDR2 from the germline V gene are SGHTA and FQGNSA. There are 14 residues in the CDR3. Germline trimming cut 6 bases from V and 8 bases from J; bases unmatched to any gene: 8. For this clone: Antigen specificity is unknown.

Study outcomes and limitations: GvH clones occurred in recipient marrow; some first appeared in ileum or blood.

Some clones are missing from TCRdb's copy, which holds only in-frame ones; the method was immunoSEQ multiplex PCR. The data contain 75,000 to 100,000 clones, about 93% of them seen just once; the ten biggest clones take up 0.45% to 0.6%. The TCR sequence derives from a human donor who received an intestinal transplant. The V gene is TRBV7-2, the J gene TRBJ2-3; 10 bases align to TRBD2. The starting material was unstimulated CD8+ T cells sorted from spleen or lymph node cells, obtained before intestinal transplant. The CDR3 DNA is TGTGCCAGCAGTTCAGCGGGGGGGCTGGGTACGCAGTATTTT. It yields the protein CASSSAGGLGTQYF.